This TCR beta chain was profiled in a study of blood T cell repertoires in COVID-19 (TCRdb year 2020). About the investigation overall: The collaborator samples originated in the United States, Italy and Spain and spanned the acute and convalescent phases of COVID-19. The prospective study material was composed of cDNA or gDNA derived from T cells, B-cell-depleted T cells, or PBMCs. Subjects who had been exposed to COVID-19, were actively infected with it, or had recovered from it provided the deeply sampled blood TCRbeta repertoires that made up the dataset. The repertoires were released in a freely available public database intended as a resource for research on the immune response to SARS-CoV-2. The samples were drawn from two sources: the first 160 participants of the ongoing ImmuneRACE study, and about 1,300 subjects contributed by 6 global collaborators. Nearly every sample came with metadata listing a de-identified subject ID, COVID-19 status, age in years and sex. Where available, HLA class I and class II types were obtained from metadata supplied by the sample provider rather than from assay-based typing. The research as a whole found: The quantity of clinical and demographic metadata differed by source and by participant and was supplied without curation.

This clone was recorded once. Which antigen it targets is not known. No much larger clone is present one base from it, and per-base qualities are unavailable. TCRbeta CDR3 regions were amplified from genomic DNA using the immunoSEQ Assay, a bias-controlled multiplex PCR. Per the original workflow: Within the assay, amplification of reference gene primers was used to estimate how many nucleated cells each sample contained. To quantify the absolute abundance of each unique TCRbeta CDR3 rearrangement, sequence reads were collapsed and filtered. For each sample, productive Simpson clonality was calculated by taking the square root of Simpson's diversity index across productive rearrangements. Drawn from immuneACCESS, this table holds only the in-frame rearrangements with V and J called that TCRdb kept. Clones are partly lost; checked studies trace under half to an unresolved V gene and leave the rest unexplained. Clonal size and the V and J genes are those of that table, whereas D and trimming came from the DNA. This sample gives 250,000 or so clones in total; more than 70% of them show up just once. 9% to 15% of the sample comes from the top ten.

Each collaborating institution followed its own protocols to collect whole blood in K2EDTA tubes. For TCRbeta analysis, collaborators shipped samples in one of three forms: frozen whole blood, isolated PBMCs, or DNA extracted from either of those sample types. There are 14 amino acids in the CDR3, from cysteine to phenylalanine inclusive. Here the CDR3 DNA is all that survives: 42 bases in frame from base 1. V gives up 1 base and J gives up 3 bases, and the segment between their germline ends measures 9 bases. The germline V gene yields MDHEN for CDR1 and SYDVKM for CDR2. The TCR was taken from a man aged 80 or over with acute or convalescent COVID-19. The rearranged segments are TRBV28 and TRBJ2-5; TRBD1 is a weak D gene call, 5 bases matching. The specimen sequenced was peripheral blood. The base sequence is TGTGCCAGCAGTTTATCTCCAGGGAAAGAGACCCAGTACTTC. It encodes CASSLSPGKETQYF.